These T cell receptor beta chains were read from a single sample in a study of CD8+ T cells in alopecia areata. Profiled with immunoSEQ multiplex PCR; TCRdb holds only in-frame clones, not every one. The sample has some 150,000 clones, 62% seen once; the top ten hold roughly a third. What was sequenced was CD8+ T cells sorted from blood. These receptors all stem from a human donor in good health. CDR3s include the opening cysteine and the closing phenylalanine or tryptophan. The order of the fields is clone size, J gene, V gene, D gene, CDR3 protein, CDR3 DNA. The D gene is left open where the match is weak. A clone size is listed for some rows: how often the clone was seen (once, few, many), or a class if it is expanded.

.,TRBJ2-3,TRBV19,.,CASTDTDTQYF,TGTGCCAGTACCGATACAGATACGCAGTATTTT
.,TRBJ1-2,TRBV7-9,TRBD1,CASSLRERGLRYGYTF,TGTGCCAGCAGTTTACGTGAAAGGGGGCTACGGTATGGCTACACCTTC
few,TRBJ1-2,TRBV2,.,CASTPTIQGFYGYTF,TGTGCCAGCACCCCGACAATCCAGGGGTTCTATGGCTACACCTTC
.,TRBJ1-2,TRBV6-5,.,CASKVTEWGSYGYTF,TGTGCCAGCAAAGTTACGGAGTGGGGCTCCTATGGCTACACCTTC
once,TRBJ1-2,TRBV30,TRBD1,CAWTLTGQGYGYTF,TGTGCCTGGACGTTGACAGGGCAGGGATATGGCTACACCTTC
.,TRBJ1-1,TRBV30,.,CAWSPTGPAPADAEAFF,TGTGCCTGGAGTCCCACGGGGCCAGCGCCGGCGGACGCTGAAGCTTTCTTT
few,TRBJ2-1,TRBV7-7,.,CASSPTGSNEQFF,TGTGCTAGCAGCCCTACAGGGAGCAATGAGCAGTTCTTC
.,TRBJ1-2,TRBV9,.,CASSVDDSGFTYYGYTF,TGTGCCAGCAGCGTAGACGACAGTGGATTCACTTACTATGGCTACACCTTC
.,TRBJ2-1,TRBV7-9,.,CASSDTGSPYNEQFF,TGTGCCAGCAGCGACACGGGGTCTCCCTACAATGAGCAGTTCTTC
.,TRBJ2-1,TRBV9,TRBD2,CASSVDVSGNYNEQFF,TGTGCCAGCAGCGTAGATGTTAGCGGGAACTACAATGAGCAGTTCTTC
.,TRBJ2-1,TRBV7-2,.,CASKVDEQFF,TGTGCCAGCAAGGTCGATGAGCAGTTCTTC
few,TRBJ2-7,TRBV6-5,.,CASSPGWGFNEQYF,TGTGCCAGCAGCCCCGGCTGGGGGTTCAACGAGCAGTACTTC
.,TRBJ2-1,TRBV13,TRBD1,CASSTRQGAHNEQFF,TGTGCCAGCAGCACTAGACAGGGGGCTCACAATGAGCAGTTCTTC
few,TRBJ1-2,TRBV6-6,.,CASGFRYTF,TGTGCCAGCGGATTCCGCTACACCTTC
.,TRBJ1-4,TRBV29-1,.,CSVARQGDEKLFF,TGCAGCGTTGCCCGGCAGGGTGATGAAAAACTGTTTTTT
.,TRBJ2-5,TRBV9,TRBD2,CASSVEGSGSRQETQYF,TGTGCCAGCAGCGTAGAGGGAAGCGGGAGCCGCCAAGAGACCCAGTACTTC
.,TRBJ2-7,TRBV5-6,.,CASSSDLERKLPKQYF,TGTGCCAGCAGCTCCGACCTCGAACGAAAGCTACCGAAGCAGTACTTC
.,TRBJ2-7,TRBV2,.,CASSDAKDPYEQYF,TGTGCCAGCAGTGATGCAAAGGACCCCTACGAGCAGTACTTC
.,TRBJ2-1,TRBV28,.,CASSLGTVHEQFF,TGTGCCAGCAGCTTAGGGACCGTACATGAGCAGTTCTTC
few,TRBJ2-1,TRBV9,.,CASSVAEAVYNEQFF,TGTGCCAGCAGCGTAGCGGAGGCTGTGTACAATGAGCAGTTCTTC
few,TRBJ2-1,TRBV29-1,.,CSVEDTNSLPYNEQFF,TGCAGCGTTGAAGATACCAACTCTTTACCCTACAATGAGCAGTTCTTC
few,TRBJ1-1,TRBV6-5,.,CASWVGANTEAFF,TGTGCCAGCTGGGTAGGGGCGAACACTGAAGCTTTCTTT
.,TRBJ1-1,TRBV30,.,CAWNEALNTEAFF,TGTGCCTGGAATGAAGCTCTGAACACTGAAGCTTTCTTT
few,TRBJ2-1,TRBV7-9,.,CASSGQGVSYNEQFF,TGTGCCAGCAGCGGGCAGGGAGTCTCCTACAATGAGCAGTTCTTC
.,TRBJ2-5,TRBV4-1,.,CASSQGVTSLGETQYF,TGCGCCAGCAGCCAAGGTGTTACTAGCTTAGGGGAGACCCAGTACTTC
few,TRBJ1-1,TRBV29-1,.,CSVRNTEAFF,TGCAGCGTCCGGAACACTGAAGCTTTCTTT
.,TRBJ2-5,TRBV25-1,.,CASSVGQSQGTQYF,TGTGCCAGCAGTGTGGGGCAGTCCCAAGGGACCCAGTACTTC
once,TRBJ1-2,TRBV29-1,.,CSVATRRGYTF,TGCAGCGTTGCCACGCGTAGGGGCTACACCTTC
.,TRBJ1-3,TRBV7-6,.,CASSPEGGPGNTIYF,TGTGCCAGCAGCCCGGAGGGGGGTCCTGGAAACACCATATATTTT
few,TRBJ2-5,TRBV27,.,CASSPGTAVQETQYF,TGTGCCAGCAGTCCCGGGACCGCTGTACAAGAGACCCAGTACTTC
.,TRBJ2-7,TRBV19,.,CASSIVDGAYEQYF,TGTGCCAGTAGTATAGTGGACGGAGCCTACGAGCAGTACTTC
few,TRBJ1-1,TRBV12-5,TRBD1,CASGLGGGNPAFF,TGTGCTAGTGGTTTGGGAGGGGGCAACCCAGCTTTCTTT
few,TRBJ2-1,TRBV29-1,TRBD2,CSGAGTSGRRYNEQFF,TGCAGCGGCGCAGGGACTAGCGGGAGGAGATACAATGAGCAGTTCTTC
once,TRBJ1-2,TRBV27,TRBD1,CASGPTGEEGYTF,TGTGCCAGCGGACCTACAGGGGAGGAGGGCTACACCTTC
.,TRBJ2-1,TRBV27,.,CASARQSQLPHEQFF,TGTGCCAGCGCAAGACAGAGCCAACTCCCCCATGAGCAGTTCTTC
.,TRBJ1-2,TRBV19,TRBD1,CASSPDRGPLDGYTF,TGTGCCAGTAGTCCCGACAGGGGGCCGCTGGATGGCTACACCTTC
few,TRBJ1-6,TRBV23-1,.,CASSQSRGRSYNSPLHF,TGCGCCAGCAGTCAATCGAGGGGAAGATCCTATAATTCACCCCTCCACTTT
.,TRBJ2-7,TRBV18,TRBD2,CASSAGLAGASEQYF,TGTGCCAGCTCAGCGGGACTAGCGGGAGCTTCCGAGCAGTACTTC
.,TRBJ2-1,TRBV20-1,.,CSAPEGNEQFF,TGCAGTGCCCCGGAGGGGAATGAGCAGTTCTTC
once,TRBJ2-2,TRBV7-3,.,CASSPVLDGELFF,TGTGCCAGCAGCCCAGTTCTGGACGGGGAGCTGTTTTTT
.,TRBJ1-5,TRBV15,.,CATSRARDRRQPQHF,TGTGCCACCAGCAGAGCCAGGGATCGGCGGCAGCCCCAGCATTTT